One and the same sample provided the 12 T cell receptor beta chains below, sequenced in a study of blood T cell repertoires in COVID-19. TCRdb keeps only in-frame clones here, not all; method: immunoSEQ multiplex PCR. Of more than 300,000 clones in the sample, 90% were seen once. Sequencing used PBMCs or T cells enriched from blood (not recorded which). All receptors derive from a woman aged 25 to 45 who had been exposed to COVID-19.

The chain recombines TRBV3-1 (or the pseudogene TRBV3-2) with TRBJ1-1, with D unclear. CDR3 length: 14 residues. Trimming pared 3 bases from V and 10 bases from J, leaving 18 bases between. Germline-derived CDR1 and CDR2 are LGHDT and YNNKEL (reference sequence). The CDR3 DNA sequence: TGTGCCAGCAGCCACCCAACGGGAAGGGCCGTAGCTTTCTTT. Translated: CASSHPTGRAVAFF.

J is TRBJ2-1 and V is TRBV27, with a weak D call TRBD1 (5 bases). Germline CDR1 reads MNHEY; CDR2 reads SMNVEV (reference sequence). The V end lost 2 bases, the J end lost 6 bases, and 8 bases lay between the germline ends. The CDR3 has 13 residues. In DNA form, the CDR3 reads TGTGCCAGCAGTTTAGGGCAGGGCAATGAGCAGTTCTTC. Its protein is CASSLGQGNEQFF.

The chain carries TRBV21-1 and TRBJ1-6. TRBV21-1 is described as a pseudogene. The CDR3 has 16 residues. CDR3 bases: TGTGCCAGCAGCCTAAAGCGGGACCCCAGAAATTCACCCCTCCACTTT. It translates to CASSLKRDPRNSPLHF.

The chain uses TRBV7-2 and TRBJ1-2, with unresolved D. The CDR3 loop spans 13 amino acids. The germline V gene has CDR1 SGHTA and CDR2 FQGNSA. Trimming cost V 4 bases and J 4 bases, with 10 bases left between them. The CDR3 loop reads CASSSPGGYGYTF. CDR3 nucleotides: TGTGCCAGCAGCTCCCCGGGAGGCTATGGCTACACCTTC.

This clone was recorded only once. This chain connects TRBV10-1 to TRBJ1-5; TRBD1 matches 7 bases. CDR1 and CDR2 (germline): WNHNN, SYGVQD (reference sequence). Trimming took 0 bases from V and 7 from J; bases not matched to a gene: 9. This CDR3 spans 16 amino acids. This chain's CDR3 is CASSESGEQGSQPQHF. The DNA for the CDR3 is TGCGCCAGCAGTGAGTCCGGTGAACAGGGGAGCCAGCCCCAGCATTTT.

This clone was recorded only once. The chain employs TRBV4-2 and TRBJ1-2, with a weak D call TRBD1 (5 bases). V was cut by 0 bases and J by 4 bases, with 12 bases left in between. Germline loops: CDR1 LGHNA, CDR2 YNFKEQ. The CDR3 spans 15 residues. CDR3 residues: CASSQDGGRRYGYTF. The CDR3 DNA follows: TGTGCCAGCAGCCAAGACGGGGGACGGCGCTATGGCTACACCTTC.

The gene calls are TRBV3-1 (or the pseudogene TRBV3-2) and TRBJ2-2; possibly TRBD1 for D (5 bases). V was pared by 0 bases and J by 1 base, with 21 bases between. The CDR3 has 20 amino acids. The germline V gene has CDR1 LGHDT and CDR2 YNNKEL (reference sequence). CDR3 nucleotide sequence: TGTGCCAGCAGCCAAGAGTATGCTCGCCAGGGCGTTTTGAACACCGGGGAGCTGTTTTTT. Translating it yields CASSQEYARQGVLNTGELFF.

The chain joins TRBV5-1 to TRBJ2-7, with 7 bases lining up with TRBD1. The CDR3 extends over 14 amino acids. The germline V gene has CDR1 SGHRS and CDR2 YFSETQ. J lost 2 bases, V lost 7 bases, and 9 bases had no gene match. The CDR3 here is CASRFRTGPYEQYF. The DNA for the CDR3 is TGCGCCAGCCGGTTCCGGACAGGACCCTACGAGCAGTACTTC.

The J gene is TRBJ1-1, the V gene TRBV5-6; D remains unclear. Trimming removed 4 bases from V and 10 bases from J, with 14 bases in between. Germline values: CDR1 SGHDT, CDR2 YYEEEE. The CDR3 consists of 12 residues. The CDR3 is CASSQNRVGAFF. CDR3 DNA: TGTGCCAGCAGCCAGAACCGGGTGGGAGCTTTCTTT.

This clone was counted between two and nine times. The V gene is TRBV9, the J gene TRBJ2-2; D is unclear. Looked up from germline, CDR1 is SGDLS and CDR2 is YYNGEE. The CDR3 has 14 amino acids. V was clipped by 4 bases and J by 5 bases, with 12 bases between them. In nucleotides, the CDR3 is TGTGCCAGCAGCCCCGTTCCCAGGACCGGGGAGCTGTTTTTT. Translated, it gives CASSPVPRTGELFF.

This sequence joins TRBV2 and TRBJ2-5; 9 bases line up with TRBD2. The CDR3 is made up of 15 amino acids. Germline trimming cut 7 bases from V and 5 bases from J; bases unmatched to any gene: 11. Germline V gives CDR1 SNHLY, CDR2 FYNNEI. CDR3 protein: CASTLHSAGGETQYF. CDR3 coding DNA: TGTGCCAGCACCCTGCATTCAGCGGGGGGCGAGACCCAGTACTTC.

The CDR3 is CASSEVERRPGNTQYF. The CDR3 DNA reads as TGTGCCAGCAGTGAAGTCGAGCGGCGGCCGGGGAATACGCAGTATTTT. J is TRBJ2-3 and V is TRBV2; maybe TRBD2 (5 bases). The germline CDR1 and CDR2 sequences are SNHLY and FYNNEI. V lost 1 base to trimming and J lost 7 bases, with 18 bases between them. The CDR3 extends over 16 amino acids.